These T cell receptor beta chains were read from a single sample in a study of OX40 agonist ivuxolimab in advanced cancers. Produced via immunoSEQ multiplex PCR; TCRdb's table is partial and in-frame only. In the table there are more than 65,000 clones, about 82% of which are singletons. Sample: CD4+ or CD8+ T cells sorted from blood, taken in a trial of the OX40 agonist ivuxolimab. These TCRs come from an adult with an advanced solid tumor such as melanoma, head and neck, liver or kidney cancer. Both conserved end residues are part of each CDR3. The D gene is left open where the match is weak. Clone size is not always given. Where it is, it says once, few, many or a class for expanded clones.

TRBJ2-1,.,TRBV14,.,CASSDRLSGQSSYNEQFF,TGTGCCAGCTCGGACCGATTGTCTGGGCAGAGCTCCTACAATGAGCAGTTCTTC
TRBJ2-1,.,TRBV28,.,CASSSPTGKKGNEQFF,TGTGCCAGCAGTTCCCCGACAGGAAAAAAGGGGAATGAGCAGTTCTTC
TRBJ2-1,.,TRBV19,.,CASSMDPGVDEQFF,TGTGCCAGTAGTATGGACCCCGGGGTTGATGAGCAGTTCTTC
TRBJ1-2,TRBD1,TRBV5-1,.,CASSQEPGGGVYGYTF,TGCGCCAGCAGCCAAGAACCAGGGGGCGGCGTCTATGGCTACACCTTC
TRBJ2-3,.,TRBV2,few,CASKGASEDTQYF,TGTGCCAGCAAAGGGGCTAGCGAAGATACGCAGTATTTT
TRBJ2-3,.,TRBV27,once,CASSRTGTDTQYF,TGTGCCAGCAGTCGGACAGGCACAGATACGCAGTATTTT
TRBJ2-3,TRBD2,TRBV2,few,CASTGLALKSTDTQYF,TGTGCCAGCACGGGACTAGCGTTAAAGAGCACAGATACGCAGTATTTT
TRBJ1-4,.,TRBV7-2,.,CASSREWGEKLFF,TGTGCCAGCAGCCGCGAGTGGGGTGAAAAACTGTTTTTT
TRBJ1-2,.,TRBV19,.,CASSIGTGIYGYTF,TGTGCCAGTAGTATAGGAACAGGGATCTATGGCTACACCTTC
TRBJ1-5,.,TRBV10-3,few,CARGLGSNQPQHF,TGTGCCAGGGGACTGGGGAGCAATCAGCCCCAGCATTTT
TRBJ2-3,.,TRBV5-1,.,CASSFKRRSTDTQYF,TGCGCCAGCAGCTTCAAGCGGAGGAGCACAGATACGCAGTATTTT
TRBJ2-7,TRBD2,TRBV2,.,CASRGGTSGRPSAYEQYF,TGTGCCAGCAGGGGGGGGACTAGCGGGAGGCCTTCCGCCTACGAGCAGTACTTC
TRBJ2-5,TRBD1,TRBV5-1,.,CGLGDSDQETQYF,TGCGGATTGGGGGACAGTGACCAAGAGACCCAGTACTTC
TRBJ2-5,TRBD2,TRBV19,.,CASSIPRTSGTMTQYF,TGTGCCAGTAGTATACCCCGGACTAGCGGTACGATGACCCAGTACTTC
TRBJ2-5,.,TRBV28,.,CASSLWGTQQETQYF,TGTGCCAGCAGTTTATGGGGGACACAACAAGAGACCCAGTACTTC
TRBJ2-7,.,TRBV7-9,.,CASSSPLTGTYEQYF,TGTGCCAGCAGCTCGCCTCTGACAGGAACCTACGAGCAGTACTTC
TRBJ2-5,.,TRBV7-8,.,CASSLLRLPLPQETQYF,TGTGCCAGCAGCTTACTAAGACTGCCACTGCCACAAGAGACCCAGTACTTC
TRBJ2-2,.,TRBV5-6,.,CASSLPGGELFF,TGTGCCAGCAGCTTGCCTGGCGGGGAGCTGTTTTTT
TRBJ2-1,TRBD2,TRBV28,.,CASSFLGSGMIEQFF,TGTGCCAGCAGTTTTTTGGGTAGCGGGATGATTGAGCAGTTCTTC
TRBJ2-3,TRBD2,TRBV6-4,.,CASSERAGGSTDTQYF,TGTGCCAGCAGTGAGCGAGCGGGAGGAAGCACAGATACGCAGTATTTT
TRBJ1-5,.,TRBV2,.,CASSEGQAVQPQHF,TGTGCCAGCAGTGAAGGGCAGGCCGTTCAGCCCCAGCATTTT
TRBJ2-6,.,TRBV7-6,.,CASSPWAGLSGANVLTF,TGTGCCAGCAGCCCGTGGGCAGGCCTTAGTGGGGCCAACGTCCTGACTTTC
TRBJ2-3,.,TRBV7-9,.,CASSLIGGKADTQYF,TGTGCCAGCAGCTTAATCGGCGGGAAGGCAGATACGCAGTATTTT
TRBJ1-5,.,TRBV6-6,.,CASSYGGHSNQPQHF,TGTGCCAGCAGTTACGGGGGACATAGCAATCAGCCCCAGCATTTT
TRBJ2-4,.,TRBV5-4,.,CASSSRSLRDIQYF,TGTGCCAGCAGCTCTAGGTCTCTTCGGGACATTCAGTACTTC
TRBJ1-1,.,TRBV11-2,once,CASSLGVTAEAFF,TGTGCCAGCAGCTTAGGCGTTACAGCCGAAGCTTTCTTT
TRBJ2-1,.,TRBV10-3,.,CAISRDLGLVDGEQFF,TGTGCCATCTCAAGGGATTTGGGTCTAGTAGACGGTGAGCAGTTCTTC
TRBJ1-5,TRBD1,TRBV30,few,CAWSVLHRGSNQPQHF,TGTGCCTGGAGTGTACTGCACAGGGGAAGCAATCAGCCCCAGCATTTT
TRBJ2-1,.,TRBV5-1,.,CASIRGDSYNEQFF,TGCGCCAGCATTAGGGGGGACTCCTACAATGAGCAGTTCTTC
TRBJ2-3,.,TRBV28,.,CASSLFDTQYF,TGTGCCAGCAGTTTATTTGATACGCAGTATTTT
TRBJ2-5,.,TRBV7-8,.,CASSPPRLQETQYF,TGTGCCAGCAGCCCGCCCCGGCTACAAGAGACCCAGTACTTC
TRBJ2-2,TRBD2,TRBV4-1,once,CASSQAWGAGGGTGELFF,TGCGCCAGCAGCCAAGCGTGGGGGGCGGGAGGAGGCACCGGGGAGCTGTTTTTT
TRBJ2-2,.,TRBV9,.,CASSVGGVGTGELFF,TGTGCCAGCAGCGTAGGGGGTGTGGGCACCGGGGAGCTGTTTTTT
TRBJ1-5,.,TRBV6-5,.,CASSSPLDSNQPQHF,TGTGCCAGCAGTTCCCCGTTGGATAGCAATCAGCCCCAGCATTTT
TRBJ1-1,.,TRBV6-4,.,CASSEWAGAEEAFF,TGTGCCAGCAGTGAATGGGCCGGGGCGGAAGAAGCTTTCTTT
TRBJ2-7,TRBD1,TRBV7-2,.,CASSAGTGKSYEQYF,TGTGCCAGCAGCGCCGGGACAGGAAAATCCTACGAGCAGTACTTC
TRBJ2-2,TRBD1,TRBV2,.,CASSEGLWTGGITGELFF,TGTGCCAGCAGTGAAGGCCTCTGGACAGGGGGTATCACCGGGGAGCTGTTTTTT
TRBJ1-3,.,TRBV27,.,CASSLSTGDGNTIYF,TGTGCCAGCAGTTTATCGACAGGAGATGGAAACACCATATATTTT
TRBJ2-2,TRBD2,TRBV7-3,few,CASRGRTGELFF,TGTGCCAGCCGCGGGAGGACCGGGGAGCTGTTTTTT
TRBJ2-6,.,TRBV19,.,CASSSGARASGANVLTF,TGTGCCAGTAGCTCGGGGGCCCGGGCTTCTGGGGCCAACGTCCTGACTTTC
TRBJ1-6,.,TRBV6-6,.,CASTKGYNSPLHF,TGTGCCAGCACCAAGGGCTATAATTCACCCCTCCACTTT